A single sample gave rise to the 5 T cell receptor beta chains below, sequenced in a study of cytomegalovirus exposure and HLA in healthy donors. The PCR had 60 Vbeta and 13 Jbeta primers. TCRdb's table, derived via immunoSEQ multiplex PCR, lists solely in-frame clones and lacks some. This sample has 150,000 to 200,000 clones, with roughly 79% found just once. Material: PBMCs. The receptors come from a man in his thirties or forties in good health and CMV-seronegative.

V usage is TRBV7-9 and J usage is TRBJ2-1, with a possible D match to TRBD1 (5 bases). V dropped 5 bases and J dropped 4 bases, with 15 bases sitting between them. From germline, CDR1 is SEHNR and CDR2 FQNEAQ (reference sequence). The CDR3 runs 15 residues. The CDR3 sequence is CASSPPLQDYNEQFF. For the CDR3, the DNA is TGTGCCAGCAGCCCCCCTCTACAGGATTACAATGAGCAGTTCTTC.

This clone was seen a single time. The chain uses TRBV4-1 and TRBJ1-2; no firm D call. V was clipped by 0 bases and J by 6 bases, with 8 bases between them. Germline V gene lookup returns CDR1 MGHRA and CDR2 YSYEKL. The CDR3 is 13 residues long. As DNA, the CDR3 is TGCGCCAGCAGCCAAGAACATGTCAATGGCTACACCTTC. Amino acid sequence: CASSQEHVNGYTF.

The chain joins TRBV7-3 to TRBJ2-1; 9 bases match TRBD2. Germline CDR1 reads SGHTA; CDR2 reads FQGTGA. V lost 5 bases and J lost 4; bases outside the gene matches: 6. The CDR3 has 15 residues. The DNA of the CDR3 is TGTGCCAGCAGCCCGGGACTAGCAGCGTACAATGAGCAGTTCTTC. Its translation: CASSPGLAAYNEQFF.

This clone has a single count. The chain joins TRBV4-2 to TRBJ2-7, with 12 bases aligning to TRBD2. The CDR3 totals 16 residues. Losses at the gene ends were 1 base for V and 7 bases for J; bases not matched to a gene: 8. Germline values: CDR1 LGHNA, CDR2 YNFKEQ. The chain's CDR3 is CASSQAGASGRAEQYF. In DNA, the CDR3 is TGTGCCAGCAGCCAAGCCGGGGCTAGCGGGAGGGCAGAGCAGTACTTC.

This clone was found once. The gene calls are TRBV7-3 and TRBJ2-3; D is unclear. This CDR3 spans 17 amino acids. Trimming pared 1 base from V and 0 bases from J, leaving 14 bases between. Germline V gives CDR1 SGHTA, CDR2 FQGTGA. The DNA of the CDR3 is TGTGCCAGCAGCTTAAGTTGTAGCCTACTCAGCACAGATACGCAGTATTTT. The encoded protein is CASSLSCSLLSTDTQYF.